This is a list of T cell receptor beta chains from one sample in a study of graft-versus-host responses after intestinal transplantation. Here immunoSEQ multiplex PCR was the method, and the copy in TCRdb shows in-frame clones only, minus some. The data show around 30,000 clones, with roughly 80% seen just once and 0.9% to 1.2% held by the top ten. Source: PBMCs, taken almost 29 days after intestinal transplant. The receptor set was obtained from a human patient who received an intestinal transplant, so some T cells may come from the graft donor. CDR3s include the opening cysteine and the closing phenylalanine or tryptophan. The order of the fields is clone size, D gene, J gene, V gene, CDR3 DNA, CDR3 protein. The D gene is left open where the match is weak. Clone sizes are given selectively: once, few, many, or a class where the clone is expanded.

. . TRBJ1-5 TRBV4-1 TGCGCCAGCAGCCAAGAAAGGACGTTTAGCAATCAGCCCCAGCATTTT CASSQERTFSNQPQHF
. . TRBJ2-7 TRBV5-1 TGCGCCAGCAGCCTAGACCAGGGGCTCTCCTACGAGCAGTACTTC CASSLDQGLSYEQYF
. . TRBJ2-5 TRBV9 TGTGCCAGCAGCGTCCGGGGGCTCGATGCACAAGAGACCCAGTACTTC CASSVRGLDAQETQYF
. TRBD1 TRBJ1-6 TRBV5-1 TGCGCCAGCAGCCCCGGACAGGGAAATTCACCCCTCCACTTT CASSPGQGNSPLHF
. TRBD2 TRBJ2-7 TRBV19 TGTGCCAGTAGTATCGGCTGGGAGGGCTCCTACGAGCAGTACTTC CASSIGWEGSYEQYF
. . TRBJ1-2 TRBV7-2 TGTGCCAGCAGCCCCCAGGTTAGGGGTGGGGACGATGGCTACACCTTC CASSPQVRGGDDGYTF
few . TRBJ2-7 TRBV27 TGTGCCAGCAGTCAAAGGGTTCCCTACGAGCAGTACTTC CASSQRVPYEQYF
once TRBD2 TRBJ2-7 TRBV27 TGTGCCAGCAGTTGGGGGACTAGCGGGAGCGAGCAGTACTTC CASSWGTSGSEQYF
. TRBD1 TRBJ1-2 TRBV28 TGTGCCAGCAAGCGGGGCCCAGGGGGAAACTATGGCTACACCTTC CASKRGPGGNYGYTF
once TRBD1 TRBJ2-7 TRBV5-1 TGCGCCAGCAGCTTGGGACAGGGATCCTACGAGCAGTACTTC CASSLGQGSYEQYF
. TRBD2 TRBJ2-7 TRBV10-3 TGTGCCATCAGGCAAGGGCCTAGCGGGAGGGCCGTATACGAGCAGTACTTC CAIRQGPSGRAVYEQYF
few . TRBJ2-7 TRBV6-6 TGTGCCAGCAGCCCAGGGATCTACGAGCAGTACTTC CASSPGIYEQYF
. . TRBJ2-7 TRBV21-1 TGTGCCAGCAGCAAAGACAGGAGCGAGCAGTACTTC CASSKDRSEQYF
. . TRBJ2-1 TRBV5-1 TGCGCCAGCAGCTTGGCCCCCGGCGCGAAGGCGGGGATCAATGAGCAGTTCTTC CASSLAPGAKAGINEQFF
. . TRBJ2-7 TRBV2 TGTGCCAGCGGAGTAGGAGGGTTATCCTACGAGCAGTACTTC CASGVGGLSYEQYF
. TRBD1 TRBJ2-2 TRBV7-3 TGTGCCAGCAGCTTGTTTGGACCGACAGGGGCCGGGGAGCTGTTTTTT CASSLFGPTGAGELFF
once . TRBJ1-5 TRBV5-1 TGCGCCAGCAGCCTGAGACCCGGTAGCAATCAGCCCCAGCATTTT CASSLRPGSNQPQHF
. . TRBJ2-7 TRBV14 TGTGCCAGCAGCCAAGAGGCCTACGAGCAGTACTTC CASSQEAYEQYF
. . TRBJ2-1 TRBV6-5 TGTGCCAGCAGTTACTCGAGGGCCCGGGTAAATGAGCAGTTCTTC CASSYSRARVNEQFF
. TRBD1 TRBJ1-1 TRBV12-5 TGTGCTAGTGGTTTCAAGGGGGCCCCCGGTACTCCCGAAGCTTTCTTT CASGFKGAPGTPEAFF
. TRBD1 TRBJ2-5 TRBV27 TGTGCCAGCAGTTTATCATCATACAGGGGGGAAGAGACCCAGTACTTC CASSLSSYRGEETQYF
. . TRBJ1-1 TRBV9 TGTGCCAGCAGCGTAGCCAGGGACGTGGACCCAAGTTTCTTAACTGAAGCTTTCTTT CASSVARDVDPSFLTEAFF
. TRBD1 TRBJ2-3 TRBV5-1 TGCGCCAGCAGCTTGGAGCCCCCCGGGACAGGGCCTAGCGCAGATACGCAGTATTTT CASSLEPPGTGPSADTQYF
. . TRBJ2-1 TRBV18 TGTGCCAGCTCACCACCGGTCAGGGCTCCTTCCTACAATGAGCAGTTCTTC CASSPPVRAPSYNEQFF
. . TRBJ1-4 TRBV7-6 TGTGCCAGCAGCAACTCTTACTCCGCCCCGAGGGGGGAAAAACTGTTTTTT CASSNSYSAPRGEKLFF
once TRBD1 TRBJ1-1 TRBV28 TGTGCCAGCAGTTCCGGACGACAGGGGGCGGTTGAAGCTTTCTTT CASSSGRQGAVEAFF
. TRBD2 TRBJ2-1 TRBV5-1 TGCGCCAGCAGCTTGGGGCTAGCGGGAGGGTTCAATGAGCAGTTCTTC CASSLGLAGGFNEQFF
. . TRBJ1-1 TRBV19 TGTGCCAGTAGTATATCCGCAAACACTGAAGCTTTCTTT CASSISANTEAFF
. . TRBJ1-1 TRBV7-2 TGTGCCAGCAGCTTAGCCATAGATGAGTTTGACGAAGCTTTCTTT CASSLAIDEFDEAFF
once . TRBJ2-1 TRBV29-1 TGCAGCGTTTCTTACTGGAGCTCCTACAATGAGCAGTTCTTC CSVSYWSSYNEQFF
. . TRBJ1-6 TRBV29-1 TGCAGCGTTGAAGATGGTGGGCCAGGTTCACCCCTCCACTTT CSVEDGGPGSPLHF
. TRBD2 TRBJ2-7 TRBV7-9 TGTGCCAGCAGCTCGACTAGCGGGAGCTACGAGCAGTACTTC CASSSTSGSYEQYF
once . TRBJ1-5 TRBV5-6 TGTGCCAGCAGCTCCCAGAAAAGGGTAGAAATCAATCAGCCCCAGCATTTT CASSSQKRVEINQPQHF
. . TRBJ1-1 TRBV11-2 TGTGCCAGCATCCCTCAAGGACTCATGAACACTGAAGCTTTCTTT CASIPQGLMNTEAFF
. . TRBJ2-7 TRBV4-1 TGCGCCAGCAGCCAAGAGCCTCAGGGCCCCCTCGAGCAGTACTTC CASSQEPQGPLEQYF
once . TRBJ2-5 TRBV20-1 TGCAGTGCTAGCGTGGAGACCCAGTACTTC CSASVETQYF
. . TRBJ2-7 TRBV27 TGTGCCAGCAGTTTAGGGGGGTGGGAAGGCGCCTACGAGCAGTACTTC CASSLGGWEGAYEQYF
. . TRBJ2-7 TRBV5-1 TGCGCCAGCAGCTTGACCGGGACACCCTACGAGCAGTACTTC CASSLTGTPYEQYF
. TRBD1 TRBJ1-3 TRBV15 TGTGCCACCAGCAGAGTTCCCCGTGGGACAGGGAGCGGAAACACCATATATTTT CATSRVPRGTGSGNTIYF
. . TRBJ2-7 TRBV11-2 TGTGCCAGCAGCTTAGGCTCAGCGTACGAGCAGTACTTC CASSLGSAYEQYF
. . TRBJ2-3 TRBV30 TGTGCCTGGAGTACGGGCACAGATACGCAGTATTTT CAWSTGTDTQYF
. TRBD2 TRBJ2-3 TRBV5-5 TGTGCCAGCAGCTTGGAAGTGGGACTAGGAGTTGATACGCAGTATTTT CASSLEVGLGVDTQYF
once TRBD1 TRBJ1-2 TRBV5-5 TGTGCCAGCAGCCGGACAGGGGGGAATGGCTACACCTTC CASSRTGGNGYTF
once . TRBJ2-2 TRBV7-3 TGTGCCAGCAGCTCTGGATTGATCACCGGGGAGCTGTTTTTT CASSSGLITGELFF
. . TRBJ1-6 TRBV6-1 TGTGCCAGCAGTGATAGGTTCTCCTATAATTCACCCCTCCACTTT CASSDRFSYNSPLHF
. . TRBJ1-5 TRBV4-1 TGCGCCAGCAGCCAAGAGGGCAGATACAATCAGCCCCAGCATTTT CASSQEGRYNQPQHF
. . TRBJ1-2 TRBV19 TGTGCCAGTAGTATATTAGGGTCGGGACCAGCTAACTATGGCTACACCTTC CASSILGSGPANYGYTF
once TRBD2 TRBJ2-1 TRBV28 TGTGCCAGCAGTTCATCTAGCGGGGGCTTCTACAATGAGCAGTTCTTC CASSSSSGGFYNEQFF